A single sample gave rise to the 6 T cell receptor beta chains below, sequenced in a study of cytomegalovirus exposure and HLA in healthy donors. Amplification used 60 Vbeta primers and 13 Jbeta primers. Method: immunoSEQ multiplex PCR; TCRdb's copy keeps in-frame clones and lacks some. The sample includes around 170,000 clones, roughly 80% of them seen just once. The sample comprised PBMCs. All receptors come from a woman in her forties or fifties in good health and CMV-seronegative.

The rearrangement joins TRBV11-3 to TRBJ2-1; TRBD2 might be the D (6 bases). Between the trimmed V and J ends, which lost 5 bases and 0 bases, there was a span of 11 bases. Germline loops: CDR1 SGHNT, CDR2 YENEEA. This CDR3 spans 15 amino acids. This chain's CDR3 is CASSRSGSSYNEQFF. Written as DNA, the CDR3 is TGTGCCAGCAGCCGTAGCGGTAGCTCCTACAATGAGCAGTTCTTC.

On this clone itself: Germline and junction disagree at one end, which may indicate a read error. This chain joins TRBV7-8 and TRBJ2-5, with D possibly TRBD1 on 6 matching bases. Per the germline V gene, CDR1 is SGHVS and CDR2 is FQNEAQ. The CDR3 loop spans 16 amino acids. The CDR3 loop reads CASSTLPGQLQEAQYF. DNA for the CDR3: TGTGCCAGCAGCACCCTACCAGGACAGCTCCAAGAGGCCCAGTACTTC.

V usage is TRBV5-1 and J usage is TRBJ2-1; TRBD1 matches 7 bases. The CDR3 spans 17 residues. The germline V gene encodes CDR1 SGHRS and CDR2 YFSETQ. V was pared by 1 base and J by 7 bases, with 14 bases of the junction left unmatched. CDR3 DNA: TGCGCCAGCAGCTTGCTGGGTCTTGGGCAGGGGGAAAATGAGCAGTTCTTC. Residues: CASSLLGLGQGENEQFF.

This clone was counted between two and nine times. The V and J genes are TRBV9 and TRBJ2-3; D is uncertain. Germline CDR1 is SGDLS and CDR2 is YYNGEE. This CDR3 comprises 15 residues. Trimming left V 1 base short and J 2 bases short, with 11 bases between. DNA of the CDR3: TGTGCCAGCAGCGTACGCGGCTTTTTCACAGATACGCAGTATTTT. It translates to CASSVRGFFTDTQYF.

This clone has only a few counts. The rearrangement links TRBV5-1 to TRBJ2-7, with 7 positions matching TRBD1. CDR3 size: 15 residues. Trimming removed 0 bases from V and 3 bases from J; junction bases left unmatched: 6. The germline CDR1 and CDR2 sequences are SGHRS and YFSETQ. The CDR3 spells CASSLGGGISYEQYF. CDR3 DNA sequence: TGCGCCAGCAGCTTGGGAGGGGGCATTAGCTACGAGCAGTACTTC.

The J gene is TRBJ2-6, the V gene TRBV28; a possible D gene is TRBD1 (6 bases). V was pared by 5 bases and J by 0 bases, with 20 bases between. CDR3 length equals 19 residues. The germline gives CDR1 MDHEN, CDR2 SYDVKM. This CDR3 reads CASSPILMGADSGANVLTF. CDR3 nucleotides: TGTGCCAGCAGTCCCATTCTGATGGGGGCGGACTCTGGGGCCAACGTCCTGACTTTC.